Following are 21 T cell receptor beta chains from one sample sequenced in a study of OX40 agonist ivuxolimab in advanced cancers. Some clones are missing from TCRdb's copy, which holds only in-frame ones; the method was immunoSEQ multiplex PCR. This table holds 98,000 or so clones, about 91% found once. The sample was CD4+ or CD8+ T cells sorted from blood, taken in a trial of the OX40 agonist ivuxolimab. These receptors were obtained from an adult with an advanced solid tumor such as melanoma, head and neck, liver or kidney cancer.

The chain joins TRBV30 to TRBJ1-2; maybe TRBD1 (6 bases). The V end was cut by 1 base, the J end by 7 bases, with 10 bases between. CDR3 length: 12 residues. The V gene's germline CDR1 is GTSNPN and CDR2 SVGIG (reference sequence). In nucleotides, the CDR3 is TGTGCCTGGAGTGCACAGGGCGGTGGCTACACCTTC. Translating it yields CAWSAQGGGYTF.

The genes are TRBV30 and TRBJ1-3; 7 bases fit TRBD1. V trimming: 3 bases; J trimming: 0 bases; junction bases outside the gene matches: 8. The CDR3 has 16 amino acids. The germline V gene has CDR1 GTSNPN and CDR2 SVGIG (reference sequence). The CDR3 nucleotides are TGTGCCTGGAGCCTCCGACAGGGAAGCTCTGGAAACACCATATATTTT. Translation: CAWSLRQGSSGNTIYF.

The V call is TRBV6-5, the J call TRBJ1-2, with D unresolved. This CDR3 comprises 13 residues. V lost 2 bases to trimming and J lost 2 bases, with 6 bases between them. CDR1 and CDR2 (germline): MNHEY, SVGAGI. CDR3 protein: CASSYGVNYGYTF. CDR3 bases: TGTGCCAGCAGTTACGGGGTAAACTATGGCTACACCTTC.

The genes are TRBV5-1 and TRBJ2-5; no clear D. The CDR3 is 14 amino acids. The V gene's germline CDR1 is SGHRS and CDR2 YFSETQ. With 3 bases removed from V and 4 bases from J, the gap between germline ends came to 13 bases. The DNA for the CDR3 is TGCGCCAGCAGCTCGTTGACTCGGCCAGAGACCCAGTACTTC. It codes for CASSSLTRPETQYF.

This chain uses TRBV5-4 with TRBJ2-7; 7 nucleotides match TRBD1. J lost 0 bases, V lost 3 bases, and 3 bases had no gene match. The germline V gene has CDR1 SGHNT and CDR2 YYREEE (reference sequence). The CDR3 extends over 14 amino acids. The CDR3 DNA follows: TGTGCCAGCAGCTGGGGGACAGCCTCCTACGAGCAGTACTTC. Its translation is CASSWGTASYEQYF.

The chain combines TRBV6-5 with TRBJ2-1; 8 nucleotides align to TRBD1. This CDR3 contains 16 residues. J gave up 7 bases and V 0 bases, and 8 bases lay outside the gene matches. Per germline, CDR1 MNHEY and CDR2 SVGAGI. This chain's CDR3 is CASSYSWTGYRNEQFF. The CDR3 DNA reads TGTGCCAGCAGTTACTCGTGGACAGGGTATCGAAATGAGCAGTTCTTC.

The chain has TRBV11-3 and TRBJ1-1; D is perhaps TRBD1 (5 bases). CDR1 and CDR2 (germline): SGHNT, YENEEA. This CDR3 is 14 amino acids long. V dropped 4 bases and J dropped 3 bases, with 12 bases sitting between them. CDR3 coding DNA: TGTGCCAGCAGCTCGGTCAGGGCTCACACTGAAGCTTTCTTT. Amino acids: CASSSVRAHTEAFF.

This rearrangement joins TRBV5-1 to TRBJ2-1, with TRBD2 as a possible D gene (5 bases). V lost 3 bases to trimming and J lost 6 bases, with 13 bases between them. The CDR3 contains 14 residues. CDR1 is SGHRS and CDR2 is YFSETQ in the germline V gene. The CDR3: CASSWGTRGNEQFF. As DNA, the CDR3 is TGCGCCAGCAGCTGGGGTACTCGGGGCAATGAGCAGTTCTTC. Variable domain in full (rest from reference TRBV5-1 and TRBJ2-1): KAGVTQTPRYLIKTRGQQVTLSCSPISGHRSVSWYQQTPGQGLQFLFEYFSETQRNKGNFPGRFSGRQFSNSRSEMNVSTLELGDSALYLCASSWGTRGNEQFFGPGTRLTVL.

The chain has TRBV11-2 and TRBJ2-1; TRBD2 matches 9 bases. This CDR3 has 15 amino acids. CDR1 is SGHAT and CDR2 is FQNNGV in the germline V gene. Trimming removed 2 bases from V and 9 bases from J; junction bases left unmatched: 8. CDR3 sequence reads: CASSLRRTSEAEQFF. The CDR3 DNA is TGTGCCAGCAGCTTAAGAAGGACTAGCGAGGCTGAGCAGTTCTTC.

The chain uses TRBV4-2 and TRBJ2-7; no clear D. Trimming stripped 0 bases from V and 7 bases from J, with 13 bases between. Germline lookup yields CDR1 LGHNA and CDR2 YNFKEQ. The CDR3 length is 14 residues. CDR3 protein: CASSQEVPSWEQYF. CDR3 nucleotides: TGTGCCAGCAGCCAAGAGGTGCCGTCCTGGGAGCAGTACTTC.

The chain is built from TRBV14 and TRBJ1-1; D unclear. Germline V gene lookup returns CDR1 SGHDN and CDR2 FVKESK. Trimming took off 1 base at V and 1 base at J, with 4 bases between the two ends. The CDR3 sequence is 13 residues long. Here the CDR3 reads CASSQAQNTEAFF. The CDR3 DNA follows: TGTGCCAGCAGCCAAGCGCAGAACACTGAAGCTTTCTTT.

Only one count was recorded for this clone. The rearrangement joins TRBV11-2 to TRBJ1-2; no clear D gene. Deletions cut 1 base from V and 8 bases from J, with 11 bases between. The CDR3 contains 13 residues. Germline V gives CDR1 SGHAT, CDR2 FQNNGV. This CDR3 is CASSLGDYGGYTF. The CDR3 bases are TGTGCCAGCAGCTTAGGGGATTATGGGGGCTACACCTTC.

This chain uses TRBV6-1 with TRBJ2-3, with D perhaps TRBD1 (5 bases). There are 17 residues in the CDR3. V lost 2 bases to trimming and J lost 5 bases, with 20 bases between them. The V gene's germline CDR1 is MNHNS and CDR2 SASEGT. The CDR3 loop reads CASSERVGRWAQDTQYF. CDR3 DNA sequence: TGTGCCAGCAGTGAACGGGTGGGGCGGTGGGCACAAGATACGCAGTATTTT.

This clone was seen a handful of times. V usage is TRBV2 and J usage is TRBJ2-3; perhaps D is TRBD1 or TRBD2 (6 bases each). Trimming cost V 1 base and J 3 bases, with 14 bases left between them. CDR3 length: 16 amino acids. CDR1 is SNHLY, CDR2 FYNNEI, per germline. CDR3 nucleotides: TGTGCCAGCAGTGAAGTAAGGGGGGTCAGTACAGATACGCAGTATTTT. Translating it yields CASSEVRGVSTDTQYF.

The chain joins TRBV19 to TRBJ2-3; 8 bases line up with TRBD2. Germline-derived CDR1 and CDR2 are LNHDA and SQIVND (reference sequence). This CDR3 contains 15 residues. The V gene end was trimmed by 6 bases and the J gene end by 0 bases; junction bases not matched to a gene: 5. Here the CDR3 DNA reads TGTGCCAGTAGCCTTAGCGGGGCGAGCACAGATACGCAGTATTTT. Its protein product is CASSLSGASTDTQYF.

The J gene is TRBJ1-5, the V gene TRBV6-5; TRBD1 matches at 10 bases. Germline V gives CDR1 MNHEY, CDR2 SVGAGI. The trim removed 2 bases at V and 4 bases at J, leaving 5 bases unmatched. The CDR3 totals 16 residues. CDR3 sequence (DNA): TGTGCCAGCAGTTACCCGGGACAGGGGACTAATCAGCCCCAGCATTTT. Amino acid sequence: CASSYPGQGTNQPQHF.

The chain has TRBV10-3 and TRBJ1-2, with D perhaps TRBD1 (5 bases). Trimming shortened V by 0 bases and J by 6 bases, and 17 bases separated the two germline ends. The CDR3 consists of 16 residues. CDR1 is ENHRY, CDR2 SYGVKD, per germline. In nucleotides, the CDR3 is TGTGCCATCAGTGAGTCGAAGGGGACTGGGATAGATGGCTACACCTTC. Translating it yields CAISESKGTGIDGYTF.

This clone appeared once. The chain links TRBV30 to TRBJ1-6; maybe TRBD1 (5 bases). The CDR3 spans 13 residues. The germline gives CDR1 GTSNPN, CDR2 SVGIG (reference sequence). Between the trimmed V and J ends, which lost 3 bases and 7 bases, there was a span of 10 bases. For the CDR3, the DNA is TGTGCCTGGAGCCGGGACTTCAATTCACCCCTCCACTTT. It translates to CAWSRDFNSPLHF.

This clone was counted a single time. The chain uses TRBV14 and TRBJ1-1; D is ambiguous. V was cut by 4 bases and J by 1 base, with 13 bases left in between. The germline V gene encodes CDR1 SGHDN and CDR2 FVKESK. The CDR3 runs 15 residues. The CDR3 nucleotides read TGTGCCAGCAGCCCCACAGCGGGGTCGAACACTGAAGCTTTCTTT. It encodes CASSPTAGSNTEAFF.

V and J are TRBV6-5 and TRBJ1-1, with TRBD1 as a possible D gene (5 bases). The CDR3 consists of 15 residues. Deletions cut 5 bases from V and 4 bases from J, with 17 bases between. Per the germline V gene, CDR1 is MNHEY and CDR2 is SVGAGI. The chain's CDR3 is CASSPLSRAGTEAFF. Written as DNA, the CDR3 is TGTGCCAGCAGTCCCCTCTCCAGGGCGGGCACTGAAGCTTTCTTT.

V and J are TRBV2 and TRBJ2-7; TRBD2 might be the D (6 bases). The CDR3 loop spans 12 amino acids. V lost 6 bases and J lost 3, with 9 bases in between. The V gene's germline CDR1 is SNHLY and CDR2 FYNNEI. The CDR3 is CASRREIYEQYF. CDR3 in DNA: TGTGCCAGCAGACGGGAGATCTACGAGCAGTACTTC.